These T cell receptor beta chains were read from a single sample in a study of regulatory T cells in long-lasting Graves disease. TCRdb redid the calling of the multiplex PCR reads with MiXCR, one entry per CDR3 protein. The sample lists 350,000 to 450,000 distinct CDR3 sequences; under 15% were seen once. These data were also filed under a second study, of T cells in Graves' hyperthyroidism and ophthalmopathy.

Sample: peripheral blood mononuclear cells (PBMCs), taken at new diagnosis, from a patient treated with antithyroid drugs. Every receptor here comes from a woman in her thirties with Graves disease. CDR3s include the opening cysteine and the closing phenylalanine or tryptophan.

j_call v_call cdr3_aa
TRBJ2-7 TRBV5-4 CASSLPTLGSSYEQYF
TRBJ1-2 TRBV29-1 CSVEDLRSNYGYTF
TRBJ2-7 TRBV6-1 CASTGQGGSYEQYF
TRBJ1-2 TRBV12-3/TRBV12-4 CASSLATYGYTF
TRBJ2-5 TRBV29-1 CSVAPLDSQETQYF
TRBJ1-6 TRBV3-1 CASSTRTVNNSPLHF
TRBJ1-4 TRBV27 CASSSGTGAWDEKLFF
TRBJ1-1 TRBV28 CASRHWTVNTEAFF
TRBJ2-3 TRBV7-8 CASSLEPSRTSGTQYF
TRBJ2-2 TRBV6-1 CASSGRRDPFPGELFF
TRBJ2-2 TRBV5-4 CASSLDIAGGMRTGELFF
TRBJ2-1 TRBV7-2 CASSLGLVGGYASYNEQFF
TRBJ2-5 TRBV7-3 CASSSFGASTGPRETQYF
TRBJ2-3 TRBV3-1 CASISSGRLAGGGVTQYF
TRBJ2-5 TRBV3-1 CASSLRTDQETQYF
TRBJ2-3 TRBV11-2 CASTFPTSGSTDTQYF
TRBJ2-1 TRBV20-1 CSARTTGGSEFF
TRBJ2-5 TRBV30 CASGAGFKETQYF
TRBJ2-1 TRBV11-2 CASSLAGLANYNEQFF
TRBJ2-7 TRBV11-2 CASSLESGSGNEQYF
TRBJ2-3 TRBV7-2 CASSLVKRIGDTQYF
TRBJ2-6 TRBV3-1 CASSQRGGTGANVLTF
TRBJ2-5 TRBV6-1 CASSITGKETQYF
TRBJ2-1 TRBV20-1 CSARGSNEQFF
TRBJ2-1 TRBV18 CASSAPRVSSYNEQFF
TRBJ2-7 TRBV28 CASSPRGEGRNEQYF
TRBJ2-1 TRBV5-1 CASSPGQGYNEQFF
TRBJ2-1 TRBV9 CASSVGQSSYNEQFF
TRBJ2-1 TRBV13 CASSLVAGGRNEQFF
TRBJ2-1 TRBV9 CASSPGVSGNNEQFF
TRBJ2-3 TRBV20-1 CSARDTSGRRVFEDRIHTDTQYF
TRBJ2-1 TRBV6-1 CASRGQGANEQFF